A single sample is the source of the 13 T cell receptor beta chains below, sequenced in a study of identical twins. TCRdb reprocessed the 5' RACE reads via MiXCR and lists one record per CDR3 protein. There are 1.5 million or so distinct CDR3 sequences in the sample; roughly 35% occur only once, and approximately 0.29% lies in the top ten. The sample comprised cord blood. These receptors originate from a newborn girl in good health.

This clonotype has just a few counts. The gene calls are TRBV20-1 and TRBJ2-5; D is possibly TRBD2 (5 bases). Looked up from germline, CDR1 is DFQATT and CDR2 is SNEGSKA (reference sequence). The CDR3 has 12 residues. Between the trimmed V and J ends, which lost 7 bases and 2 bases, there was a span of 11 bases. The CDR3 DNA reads TGCAGTGGGAGCGGTAGACAAGAGACCCAGTACTTC. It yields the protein CSGSGRQETQYF.

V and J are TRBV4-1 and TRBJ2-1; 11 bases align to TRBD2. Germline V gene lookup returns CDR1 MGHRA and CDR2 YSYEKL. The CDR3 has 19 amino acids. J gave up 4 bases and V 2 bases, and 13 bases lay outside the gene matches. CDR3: CASSQPLIAGGPGYNEQFF. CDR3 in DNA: TGCGCCAGCAGCCAACCTCTAATAGCGGGGGGGCCGGGTTACAATGAGCAGTTCTTC.

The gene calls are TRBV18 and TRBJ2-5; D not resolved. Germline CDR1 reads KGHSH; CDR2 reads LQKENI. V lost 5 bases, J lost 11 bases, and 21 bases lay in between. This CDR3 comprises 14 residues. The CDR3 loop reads CASSKGWVMMEQYF. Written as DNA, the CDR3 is TGTGCCAGCTCAAAGGGTTGGGTTATGATGGAGCAGTACTTC. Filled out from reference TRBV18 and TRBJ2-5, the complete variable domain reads NAGVMQNPRHLVRRRGQEARLRCSPMKGHSHVYWYRQLPEEGLKFMVYLQKENIIDESGMPKERFSAEFPKEGPSILRIQQVVRGDSAAYFCASSKGWVMMEQYFGPGTRLLVL.

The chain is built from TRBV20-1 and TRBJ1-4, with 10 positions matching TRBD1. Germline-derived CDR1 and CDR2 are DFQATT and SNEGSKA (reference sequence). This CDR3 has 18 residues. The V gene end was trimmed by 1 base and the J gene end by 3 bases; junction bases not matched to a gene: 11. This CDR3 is CSARVGAGQGVSNEKLFF. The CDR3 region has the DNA TGCAGTGCTAGAGTCGGCGCAGGACAGGGGGTCTCTAATGAAAAACTGTTTTTT.

The CDR3 region is CASSSGTVLWAQHF. The CDR3 coding sequence is TGCGCCAGCAGCTCAGGGACCGTCCTATGGGCCCAGCATTTT. The V gene is TRBV5-1, the J gene TRBJ1-5; D may be TRBD1 (5 bases). CDR3 length equals 14 residues. CDR1 and CDR2 from the germline V gene are SGHRS and YFSETQ. The V end was cut by 3 bases, the J end by 11 bases, with 18 bases between.

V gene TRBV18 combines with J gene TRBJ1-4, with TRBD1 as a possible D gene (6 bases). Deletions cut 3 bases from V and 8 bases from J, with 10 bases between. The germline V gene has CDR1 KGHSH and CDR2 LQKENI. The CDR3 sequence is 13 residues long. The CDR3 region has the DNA TGTGCCAGCTCACCGTCCCAGGGGGAAAAACTGTTTTTT. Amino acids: CASSPSQGEKLFF. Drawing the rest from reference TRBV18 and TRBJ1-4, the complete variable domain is NAGVMQNPRHLVRRRGQEARLRCSPMKGHSHVYWYRQLPEEGLKFMVYLQKENIIDESGMPKERFSAEFPKEGPSILRIQQVVRGDSAAYFCASSPSQGEKLFFGSGTQLSVL.

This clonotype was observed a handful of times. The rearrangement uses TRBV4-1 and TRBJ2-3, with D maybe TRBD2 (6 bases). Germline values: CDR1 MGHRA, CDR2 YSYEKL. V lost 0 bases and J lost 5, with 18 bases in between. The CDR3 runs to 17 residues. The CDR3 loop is CASSQDVAGPWGDTQYF. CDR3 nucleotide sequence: TGCGCCAGCAGCCAAGATGTTGCGGGACCTTGGGGAGATACGCAGTATTTT.

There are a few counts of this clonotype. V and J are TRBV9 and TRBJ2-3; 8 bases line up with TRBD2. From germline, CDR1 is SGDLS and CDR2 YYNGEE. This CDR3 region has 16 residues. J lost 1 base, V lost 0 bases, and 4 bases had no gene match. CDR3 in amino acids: CASSVGLAYRTDTQYF. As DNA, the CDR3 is TGTGCCAGCAGCGTAGGACTAGCGTATCGCACAGATACGCAGTATTTT.

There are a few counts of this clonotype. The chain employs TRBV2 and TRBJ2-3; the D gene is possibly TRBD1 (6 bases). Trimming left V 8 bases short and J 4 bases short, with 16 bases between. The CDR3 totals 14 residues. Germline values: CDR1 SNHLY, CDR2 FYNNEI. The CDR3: CASSTNRVPDTQYF. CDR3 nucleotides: TGTGCCAGCTCAACGAACAGGGTCCCAGATACGCAGTATTTT. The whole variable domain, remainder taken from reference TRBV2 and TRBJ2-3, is EPEVTQTPSHQVTQMGQEVILRCVPISNHLYFYWYRQILGQKVEFLVSFYNNEISEKSEIFDDQFSVERPDGSNFTLKIRSTKLEDSAMYFCASSTNRVPDTQYFGPGTRLTVL.

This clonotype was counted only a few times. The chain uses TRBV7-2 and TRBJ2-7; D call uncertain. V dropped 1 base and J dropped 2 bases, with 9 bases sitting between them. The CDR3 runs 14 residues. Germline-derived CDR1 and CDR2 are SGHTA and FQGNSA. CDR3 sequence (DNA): TGTGCCAGCAGCTTAGAACAATCCGCCTACGAGCAGTACTTC. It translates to CASSLEQSAYEQYF.

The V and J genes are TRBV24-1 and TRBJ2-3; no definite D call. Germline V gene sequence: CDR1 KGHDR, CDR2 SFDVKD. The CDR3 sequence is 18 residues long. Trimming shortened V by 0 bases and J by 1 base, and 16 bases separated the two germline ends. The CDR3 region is CATSDLCTWQSCTDTQYF. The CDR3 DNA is TGTGCCACCAGTGATTTGTGTACGTGGCAGAGTTGCACAGATACGCAGTATTTT.

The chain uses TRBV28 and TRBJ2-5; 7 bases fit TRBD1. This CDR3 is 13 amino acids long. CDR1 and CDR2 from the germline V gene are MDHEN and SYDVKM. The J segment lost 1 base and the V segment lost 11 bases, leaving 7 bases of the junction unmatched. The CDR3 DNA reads TGTGCCTCGGCTGGGACAGCCCAAGAGACCCAGTACTTC. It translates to CASAGTAQETQYF.

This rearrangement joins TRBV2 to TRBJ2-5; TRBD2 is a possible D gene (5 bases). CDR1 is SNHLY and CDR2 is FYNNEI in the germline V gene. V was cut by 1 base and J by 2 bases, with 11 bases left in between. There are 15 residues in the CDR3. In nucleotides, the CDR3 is TGTGCCAGCAGTGAAGACCCCCTAGCTCAAGAGACCCAGTACTTC. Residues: CASSEDPLAQETQYF. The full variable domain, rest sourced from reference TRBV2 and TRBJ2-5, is EPEVTQTPSHQVTQMGQEVILRCVPISNHLYFYWYRQILGQKVEFLVSFYNNEISEKSEIFDDQFSVERPDGSNFTLKIRSTKLEDSAMYFCASSEDPLAQETQYFGPGTRLLVL.